These T cell receptor beta chains were read from a single sample in a study of cytomegalovirus exposure and HLA in healthy donors. Only in-frame clones appear in the TCRdb table, and some are missing; sequencing was by immunoSEQ multiplex PCR. The sample carries about 89,000 clones, 67% recorded once. Sequencing input: PBMCs. Receptors originate from a man under 40 in good health and CMV-seronegative. Both conserved end residues are part of each CDR3. The D gene is left open where the match is weak. Only part of the rows carry a size: once, few, many, or a class if the clone is expanded.

V,size,D,J,CDR3,DNA
TRBV4-1,NA,TRBD2,TRBJ2-5,CASSQDEASGGLETQYF,TGCGCCAGCAGCCAAGACGAGGCTAGCGGGGGGTTAGAGACCCAGTACTTC
TRBV5-4,NA,NA,TRBJ2-2,CASSFVVAENTGELFF,TGTGCCAGCAGCTTTGTCGTAGCGGAGAACACCGGGGAGCTGTTTTTT
TRBV7-9,NA,TRBD2,TRBJ2-3,CASSPGSGSTDTQYF,TGTGCCAGCAGCCCGGGTAGCGGGAGCACAGATACGCAGTATTTT
TRBV6-6,NA,TRBD1,TRBJ1-1,CASSWGQANTEAFF,TGTGCCAGCAGTTGGGGACAGGCGAACACTGAAGCTTTCTTT
TRBV18,NA,NA,TRBJ2-5,CASSTQTKTQYF,TGTGCCAGCTCGACACAGACAAAGACCCAGTACTTC
TRBV6-5,NA,NA,TRBJ2-2,CASSRANAVTGELFF,TGTGCCAGCAGCCGAGCAAATGCGGTCACCGGGGAGCTGTTTTTT
TRBV6-6,few,TRBD2,TRBJ2-3,CASSYSTSGSADTQYF,TGTGCCAGCAGTTACTCGACTAGCGGGAGCGCAGATACGCAGTATTTT
TRBV19,NA,NA,TRBJ1-4,CASSGHRGSNEKLFF,TGTGCCAGTAGTGGCCATCGAGGGTCTAATGAAAAACTGTTTTTT
TRBV30,NA,TRBD1,TRBJ1-1,CAWSEQGQNTEAFF,TGTGCCTGGAGCGAACAGGGGCAGAACACTGAAGCTTTCTTT
TRBV5-8,NA,TRBD2,TRBJ2-3,CASSPGLAGGPKDTQYF,TGTGCCAGCAGCCCCGGACTAGCGGGAGGGCCAAAGGACACGCAGTATTTT
TRBV5-1,NA,TRBD2,TRBJ2-3,CASRGLASTDTQYF,TGCGCCAGCAGAGGACTAGCGAGCACAGATACGCAGTATTTT